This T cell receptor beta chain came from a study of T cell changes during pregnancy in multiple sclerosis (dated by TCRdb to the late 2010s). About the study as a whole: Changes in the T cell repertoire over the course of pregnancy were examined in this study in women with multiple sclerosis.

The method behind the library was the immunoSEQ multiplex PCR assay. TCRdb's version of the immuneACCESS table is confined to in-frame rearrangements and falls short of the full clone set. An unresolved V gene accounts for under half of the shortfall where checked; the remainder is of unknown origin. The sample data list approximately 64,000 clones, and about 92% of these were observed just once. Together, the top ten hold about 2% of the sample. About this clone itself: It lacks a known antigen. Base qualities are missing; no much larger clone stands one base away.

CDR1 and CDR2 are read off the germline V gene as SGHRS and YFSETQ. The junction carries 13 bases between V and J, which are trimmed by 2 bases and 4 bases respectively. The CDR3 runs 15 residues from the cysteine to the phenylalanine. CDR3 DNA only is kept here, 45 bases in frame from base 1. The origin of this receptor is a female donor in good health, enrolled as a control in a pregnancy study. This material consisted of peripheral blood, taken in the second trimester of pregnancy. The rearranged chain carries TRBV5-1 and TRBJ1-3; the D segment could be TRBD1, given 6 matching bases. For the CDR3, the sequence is CASSLGQGNGNTIYF. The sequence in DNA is TGCGCCAGCAGCTTAGGCCAGGGGAACGGAAACACCATATATTTT.